This T cell receptor (beta chain) was recorded in a study of blood T cell repertoires in COVID-19. Study background: Material from acute and convalescent COVID-19 was sourced from the United States, Italy and Spain. T cells, B-cell-depleted T cells, or PBMCs supplied cDNA or gDNA.

In the study's own analysis: Reference gene primers were amplified, and this amplification served to estimate nucleated cell counts. The data were produced by immunoSEQ multiplex PCR, yet TCRdb's version contains in-frame clones alone and is incomplete. Clone size and V and J calls were adopted from that table, with D and trimming inferred from the DNA. The repertoire holds approximately 110,000 clones, around three quarters seen once, with about 4.5% in the top ten. With 2 bases removed from V and 2 bases from J, the gap between germline ends came to 13 bases. Germline V gives CDR1 MDHEN, CDR2 SYDVKM. The CDR3 loop spans 15 amino acids.

Sequenced input: peripheral blood. This TCR was sampled from a human donor in a cohort sampled during active or convalescent COVID-19. The rearrangement joins TRBV28 to TRBJ2-7; D unresolved. CDR3 protein: CASSLMESPTYEQYF. The CDR3 nucleotides are TGTGCCAGCAGTTTAATGGAGTCTCCAACCTACGAGCAGTACTTC. Full variable domain (outside the CDR3, taken from reference TRBV28 and TRBJ2-7): DVKVTQSSRYLVKRTGEKVFLECVQDMDHENMFWYRQDPGLGLRLIYFSYDVKMKEKGDIPEGYSVSREKKERFSLILESASTNQTSMYLCASSLMESPTYEQYFGPGTRLTVT.